This paragraph covers one TCR beta chain sequence. Its target is unknown. This entry belongs to a study of cytomegalovirus exposure and HLA in healthy donors. Findings and limits, study-wide: Previously analyzed data showed that most TCR beta V segments were productive at a frequency of about 87% or about 30%. Immune exposure was documented only through CMV serostatus.

CDR1 SGHTA and CDR2 FQGNSA come from the germline V gene. The CDR3 spans 16 residues. The PCR was carried out with 60 Vbeta primers and 13 Jbeta primers. The protocol was immunoSEQ multiplex PCR, while the TCRdb copy is restricted to in-frame clones and leaves out a portion. The sample lists 140,000 or so clones; over 75% were seen once. The clonotype was recovered from a woman aged 25 to 39 in good health and CMV-seronegative. The rearrangement joins TRBV7-2 to TRBJ2-5; 11 bases align to TRBD1. The assigned J gene may be wrong: the sequence end matches TRBJ2-7 better. Input material: PBMCs. CDR3 sequence: CASSRTGGFTSYEQYF. DNA of the CDR3: TGTGCCAGCAGCCGGACAGGGGGCTTTACGTCCTACGAGCAGTACTTC.